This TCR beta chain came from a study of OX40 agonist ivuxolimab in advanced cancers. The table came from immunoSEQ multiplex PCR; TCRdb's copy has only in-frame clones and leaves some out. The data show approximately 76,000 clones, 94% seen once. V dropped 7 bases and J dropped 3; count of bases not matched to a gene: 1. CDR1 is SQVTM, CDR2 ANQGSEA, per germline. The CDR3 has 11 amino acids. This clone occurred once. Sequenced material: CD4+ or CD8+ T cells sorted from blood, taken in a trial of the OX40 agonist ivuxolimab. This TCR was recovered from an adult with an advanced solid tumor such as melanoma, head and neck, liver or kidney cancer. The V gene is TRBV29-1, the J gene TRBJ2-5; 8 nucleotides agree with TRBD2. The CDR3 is CSALAEETQYF. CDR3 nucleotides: TGCAGCGCACTAGCGGAAGAGACCCAGTACTTC.